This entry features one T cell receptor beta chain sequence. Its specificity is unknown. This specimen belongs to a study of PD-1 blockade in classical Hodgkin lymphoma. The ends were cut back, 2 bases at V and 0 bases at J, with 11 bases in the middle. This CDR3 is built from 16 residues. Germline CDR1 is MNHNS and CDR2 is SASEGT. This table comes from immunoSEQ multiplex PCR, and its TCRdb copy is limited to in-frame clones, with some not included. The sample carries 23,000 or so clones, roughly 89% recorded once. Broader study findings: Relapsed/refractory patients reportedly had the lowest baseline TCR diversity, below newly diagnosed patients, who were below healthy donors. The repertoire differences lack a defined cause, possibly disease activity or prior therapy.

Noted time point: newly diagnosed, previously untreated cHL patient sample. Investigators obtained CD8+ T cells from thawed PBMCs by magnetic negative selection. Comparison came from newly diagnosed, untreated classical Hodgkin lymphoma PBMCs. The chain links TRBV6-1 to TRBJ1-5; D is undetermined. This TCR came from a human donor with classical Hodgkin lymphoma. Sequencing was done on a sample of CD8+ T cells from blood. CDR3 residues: CASSEIPHDSNQPQHF. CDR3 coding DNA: TGTGCCAGCAGTGAAATACCCCATGATAGCAATCAGCCCCAGCATTTT.